This T cell receptor (beta chain) stems from a study of regulatory T cells in long-lasting Graves disease. This sample's time point: newly diagnosed GD, antithyroid drugs for less than 3 months. The TCR library used RNA extracted from PBMCs. In this sample, this clonotype turned up many times. iRepertoire HTBI primers and Arm-PCR of CDR3 regions built TCR beta libraries. TCRdb called the multiplex PCR reads again in MiXCR, with one record for every CDR3 protein. The table has roughly 410,000 distinct CDR3 sequences, around 16% seen once. This CDR3 spans 15 amino acids. The germline V gene has CDR1 SQVTM and CDR2 ANQGSEA. V trimming: 7 bases; J trimming: 0 bases; junction bases outside the gene matches: 5. These records were also assigned to another study, of T cells in Graves' hyperthyroidism and ophthalmopathy.

The material was peripheral blood mononuclear cells (PBMCs), obtained at new diagnosis, from a patient treated with antithyroid drugs. This receptor was identified in a middle-aged woman with Graves disease. The chain links TRBV29-1 to TRBJ2-1; 11 positions match TRBD2. The CDR3 sequence is CSGGTSGISYNEQFF. The CDR3 coding sequence is TGCAGCGGTGGGACTAGCGGAATCTCCTACAATGAGCAGTTCTTC.